The 9 T cell receptor beta chains presented below share a single source sample, sequenced in a study of blood T cell repertoires in COVID-19. Here immunoSEQ multiplex PCR was the method, and the copy in TCRdb shows in-frame clones only, minus some. The table lists more than 110,000 clones, approximately 84% of them singletons. The material sequenced was peripheral blood. These receptors came from a human donor in a cohort sampled during active COVID-19.

This clone has more than one count but fewer than ten. The J gene is TRBJ2-3, the V gene TRBV4-3, with 10 bases matching TRBD2. This CDR3 has 15 residues. In germline, CDR1 is LGHNA, CDR2 YSLEER. V gave up 2 bases and J gave up 3 bases; unmatched junction bases: 2. The CDR3 protein is CASSQRSGGTDTQYF. CDR3 DNA sequence: TGCGCCAGCAGCCAACGTAGCGGGGGGACAGATACGCAGTATTTT.

This clone was detected only once. The V gene is TRBV5-6, the J gene TRBJ1-3; D unresolved. The germline V gene has CDR1 SGHDT and CDR2 YYEEEE. The CDR3 sequence is 15 residues long. The V gene lost 4 bases and the J gene lost 0 bases, with 11 bases spanning the gap. The chain's CDR3 is CASSSSYGSGNTIYF. The CDR3 DNA sequence: TGTGCCAGCAGCAGTTCGTACGGCTCTGGAAACACCATATATTTT.

The CDR3 spells CASSARTSGGWDTQYF. DNA of the CDR3: TGTGCCAGCAGTGCGCGGACTAGCGGGGGATGGGATACGCAGTATTTT. V usage is TRBV6-2 or TRBV6-3 and J usage is TRBJ2-3; 13 bases line up with TRBD2. The CDR3 sequence is 16 residues long. Germline CDR1 and CDR2: MNHEY and SVGEGT. J gave up 6 bases and V 5 bases, and 8 bases lay outside the gene matches.

The chain recombines TRBV5-6 with TRBJ1-4, with 10 positions matching TRBD1. Germline-derived CDR1 and CDR2 are SGHDT and YYEEEE. The CDR3 extends over 16 amino acids. The J segment lost 3 bases and the V segment lost 0 bases, leaving 2 bases of the junction unmatched. The CDR3 DNA is TGTGCCAGCAGCTTGGGGACAGGGGGGGCTAATGAAAAACTGTTTTTT. It is translated as CASSLGTGGANEKLFF.

The rearrangement uses TRBV5-1 and TRBJ1-5, with 8 positions matching TRBD1. The CDR3 covers 16 residues. Germline V gene data show CDR1 as SGHRS and CDR2 as YFSETQ. The V gene end was trimmed by 0 bases and the J gene end by 1 base; junction bases not matched to a gene: 3. CDR3 sequence: CASSLETGVSNQPQHF. The CDR3 bases are TGCGCCAGCAGCTTGGAGACAGGGGTAAGCAATCAGCCCCAGCATTTT.

The rearrangement links TRBV7-3 to TRBJ2-5; TRBD1 is a possible D gene (6 bases). The CDR3 covers 15 residues. Deletions cut 1 base from V and 5 bases from J, with 14 bases between. The germline gives CDR1 SGHTA, CDR2 FQGTGA. CDR3 DNA sequence: TGTGCCAGCAGCTTAATGGGGGCGTCGGTGGAGACCCAGTACTTC. It yields the protein CASSLMGASVETQYF.

The chain combines TRBV13 with TRBJ2-1; 10 bases map to TRBD1. The germline gives CDR1 PRHDT, CDR2 FYEKMQ (reference sequence). Unmatched junction bases numbered 7, after V lost 5 bases and J lost 6 bases. The CDR3 extends over 15 amino acids. The CDR3 protein is CASSPRTGGANEQFF. As DNA, the CDR3 is TGTGCCAGCAGCCCCCGGACAGGGGGGGCCAATGAGCAGTTCTTC.

The chain's CDR3 is CASSQRRGSGETQYF. In nucleotides, the CDR3 is TGTGCCAGCAGCCAACGAAGGGGGTCGGGTGAGACCCAGTACTTC. This chain uses TRBV5-4 with TRBJ2-5; possibly TRBD1 for D (6 bases). Trimming took off 4 bases at V and 5 bases at J, with 18 bases between the two ends. The V gene's germline CDR1 is SGHNT and CDR2 YYREEE (reference sequence). The CDR3 extends over 15 amino acids.

The sample holds one count of this clone. The chain couples TRBV7-2 to TRBJ2-3; TRBD2 matches at 9 bases. Looked up from germline, CDR1 is SGHTA and CDR2 is FQGNSA. Trimming cost V 10 bases and J 0 bases; bases outside gene matches: 8. This CDR3 contains 15 residues. CDR3 sequence (DNA): TGTGCCACCTCGAGCGGGAGGTTAAGCACAGATACGCAGTATTTT. Its protein product is CATSSGRLSTDTQYF.